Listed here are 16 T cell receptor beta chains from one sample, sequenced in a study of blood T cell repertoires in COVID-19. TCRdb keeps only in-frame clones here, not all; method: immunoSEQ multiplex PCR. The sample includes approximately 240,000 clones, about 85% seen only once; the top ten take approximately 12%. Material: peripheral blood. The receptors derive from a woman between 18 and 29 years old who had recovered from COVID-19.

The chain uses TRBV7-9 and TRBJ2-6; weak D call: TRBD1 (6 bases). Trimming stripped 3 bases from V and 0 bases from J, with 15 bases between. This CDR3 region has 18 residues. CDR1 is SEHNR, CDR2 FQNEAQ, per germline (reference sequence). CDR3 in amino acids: CASSLFGQPSSGANVLTF. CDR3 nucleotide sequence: TGTGCCAGCAGCTTGTTCGGACAGCCGAGCTCTGGGGCCAACGTCCTGACTTTC.

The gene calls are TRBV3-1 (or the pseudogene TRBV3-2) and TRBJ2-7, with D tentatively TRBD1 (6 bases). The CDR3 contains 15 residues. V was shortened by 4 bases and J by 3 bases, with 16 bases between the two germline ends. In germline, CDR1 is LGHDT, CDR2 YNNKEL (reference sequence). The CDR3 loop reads CASSLEKGGFYEQYF. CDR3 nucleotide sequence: TGTGCCAGCAGCCTTGAAAAAGGGGGTTTCTACGAGCAGTACTTC.

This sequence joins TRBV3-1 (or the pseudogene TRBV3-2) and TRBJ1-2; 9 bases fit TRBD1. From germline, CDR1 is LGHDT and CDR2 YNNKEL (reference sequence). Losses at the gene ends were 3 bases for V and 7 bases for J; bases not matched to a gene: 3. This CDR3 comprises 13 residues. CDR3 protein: CASSQDRGRGYTF. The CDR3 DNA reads TGTGCCAGCAGCCAGGACAGGGGACGTGGCTACACCTTC.

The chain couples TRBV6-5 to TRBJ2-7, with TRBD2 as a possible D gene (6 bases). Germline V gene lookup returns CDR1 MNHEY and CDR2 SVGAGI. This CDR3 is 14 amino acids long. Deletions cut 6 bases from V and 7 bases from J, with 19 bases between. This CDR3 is CASRPGGSPTEQYF. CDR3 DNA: TGTGCCAGCAGGCCCGGGGGTAGCCCTACGGAGCAGTACTTC.

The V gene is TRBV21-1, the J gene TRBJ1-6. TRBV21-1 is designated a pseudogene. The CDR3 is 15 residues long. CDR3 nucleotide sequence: TGTGCCAGCAGCAAAGCCCGGTCCTATAATTCACCCCTCCACTTT. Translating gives CASSKARSYNSPLHF.

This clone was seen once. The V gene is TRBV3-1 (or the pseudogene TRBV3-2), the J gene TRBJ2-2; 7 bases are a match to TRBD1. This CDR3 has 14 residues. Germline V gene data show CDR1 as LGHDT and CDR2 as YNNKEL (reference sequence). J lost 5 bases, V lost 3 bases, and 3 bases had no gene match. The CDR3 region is CASSHRQGTGELFF. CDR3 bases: TGTGCCAGCAGCCACAGACAGGGTACCGGGGAGCTGTTTTTT.

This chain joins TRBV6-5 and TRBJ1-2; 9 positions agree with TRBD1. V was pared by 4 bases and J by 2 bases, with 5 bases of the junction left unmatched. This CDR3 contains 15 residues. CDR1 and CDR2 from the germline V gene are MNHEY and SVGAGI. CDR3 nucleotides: TGTGCCAGCAGTTCGACAGGGGGAGGGAACTATGGCTACACCTTC. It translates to CASSSTGGGNYGYTF.

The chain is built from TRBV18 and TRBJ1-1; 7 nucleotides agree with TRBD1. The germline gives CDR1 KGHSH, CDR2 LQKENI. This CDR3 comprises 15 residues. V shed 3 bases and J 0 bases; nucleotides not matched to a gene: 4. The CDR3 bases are TGTGCCAGCTCACCCTCGCAGGGGGTGAACACTGAAGCTTTCTTT. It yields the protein CASSPSQGVNTEAFF.

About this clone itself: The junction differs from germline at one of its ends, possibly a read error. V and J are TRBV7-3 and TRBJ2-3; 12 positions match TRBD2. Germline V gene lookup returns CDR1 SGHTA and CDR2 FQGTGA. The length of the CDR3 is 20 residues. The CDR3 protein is CASSLTGLAGGVGKTDTQYF. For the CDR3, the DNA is TGTGCCAGCAGCCTAACCGGGCTAGCGGGAGGGGTGGGGAAAACAGATACGCAGTATTTT.

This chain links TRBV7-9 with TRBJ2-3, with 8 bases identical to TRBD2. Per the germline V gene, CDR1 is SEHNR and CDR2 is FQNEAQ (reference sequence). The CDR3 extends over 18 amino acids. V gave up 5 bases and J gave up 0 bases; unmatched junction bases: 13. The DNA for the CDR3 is TGTGCCAGCAGCCACACGGTAACAACTAGCGGTAGCACAGATACGCAGTATTTT. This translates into CASSHTVTTSGSTDTQYF.

The CDR3 protein is CASSWTGGETQYF. In DNA form, the CDR3 reads TGTGCCAGCAGCTGGACAGGGGGGGAGACCCAGTACTTC. This sequence joins TRBV7-2 and TRBJ2-5; 10 bases map to TRBD1. V dropped 4 bases and J dropped 5; count of bases not matched to a gene: 1. Per the germline V gene, CDR1 is SGHTA and CDR2 is FQGNSA. This CDR3 is built from 13 residues. The whole variable domain, filled in from reference TRBV7-2 and TRBJ2-5, reads GAGVSQSPSNKVTEKGKDVELRCDPISGHTALYWYRQSLGQGLEFLIYFQGNSAPDKSGLPSDRFSAERTGGSVSTLTIQRTQQEDSAVYLCASSWTGGETQYFGPGTRLLVL.

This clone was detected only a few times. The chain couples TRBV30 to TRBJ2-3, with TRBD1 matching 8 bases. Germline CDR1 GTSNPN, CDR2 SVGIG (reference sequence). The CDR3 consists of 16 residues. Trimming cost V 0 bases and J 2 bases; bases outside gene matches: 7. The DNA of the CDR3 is TGTGCCTGGAGTGTGGCAGGGGGCTTAGACACAGATACGCAGTATTTT. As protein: CAWSVAGGLDTDTQYF.

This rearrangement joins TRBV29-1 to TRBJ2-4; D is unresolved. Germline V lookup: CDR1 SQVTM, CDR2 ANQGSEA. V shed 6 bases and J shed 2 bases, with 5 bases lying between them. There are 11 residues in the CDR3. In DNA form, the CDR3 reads TGCAGCGTCATTTCCAAAAACATTCAGTACTTC. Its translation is CSVISKNIQYF.

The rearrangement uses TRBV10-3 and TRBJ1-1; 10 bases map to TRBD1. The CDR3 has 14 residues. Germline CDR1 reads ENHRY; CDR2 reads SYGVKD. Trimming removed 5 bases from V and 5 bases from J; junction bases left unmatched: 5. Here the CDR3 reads CAISPGQGWTEAFF. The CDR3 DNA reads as TGTGCCATCAGTCCGGGACAGGGGTGGACTGAAGCTTTCTTT.

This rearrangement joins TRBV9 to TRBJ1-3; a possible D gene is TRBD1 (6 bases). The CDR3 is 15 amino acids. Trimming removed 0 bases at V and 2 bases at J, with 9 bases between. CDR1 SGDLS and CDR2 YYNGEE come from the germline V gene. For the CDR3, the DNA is TGTGCCAGCAGCGTAGAAGAGGGGGCTGGAAACACCATATATTTT. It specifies CASSVEEGAGNTIYF.

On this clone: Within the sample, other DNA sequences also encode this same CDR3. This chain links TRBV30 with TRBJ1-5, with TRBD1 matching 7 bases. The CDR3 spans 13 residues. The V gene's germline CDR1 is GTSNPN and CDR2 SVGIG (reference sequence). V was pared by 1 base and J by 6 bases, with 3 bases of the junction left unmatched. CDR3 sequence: CAWSAGGGQPQHF. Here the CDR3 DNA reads TGTGCCTGGAGTGCAGGGGGTGGTCAGCCCCAGCATTTT.